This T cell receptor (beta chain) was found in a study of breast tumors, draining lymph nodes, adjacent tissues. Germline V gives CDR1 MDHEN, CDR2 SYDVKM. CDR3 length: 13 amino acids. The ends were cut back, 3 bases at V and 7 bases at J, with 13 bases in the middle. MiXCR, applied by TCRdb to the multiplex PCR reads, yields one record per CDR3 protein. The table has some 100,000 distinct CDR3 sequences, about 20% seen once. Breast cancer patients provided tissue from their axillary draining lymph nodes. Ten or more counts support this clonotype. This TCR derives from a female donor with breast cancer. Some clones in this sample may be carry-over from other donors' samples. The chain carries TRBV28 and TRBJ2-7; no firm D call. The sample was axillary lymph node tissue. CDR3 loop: CASSLAGGREQYF. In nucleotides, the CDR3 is TGTGCCAGCAGTTTGGCAGGTGGTAGGGAGCAGTACTTC.